The clone carrying this T cell receptor beta chain was found many times. Its antigen is undetermined. The V and J ends lost 5 bases and 2 bases, in that order; junction bases with no gene match: 8. The CDR3 contains 17 residues. CDR1 and CDR2 (germline): SGHTA, FQGNSA. The data derive from a study of T-cell memory formation after mild COVID-19. Via MiXCR, TCRdb re-called the 5' RACE reads, giving one row per CDR3 protein. In the table there are approximately 60,000 distinct CDR3 sequences, more than 8% of which are singletons. Study results and caveats: The CD4+ clones that contracted clustered mainly within CM and EM, and the CD8+ clones concentrated in EMRA.

This chain uses TRBV7-2 with TRBJ2-3; 12 nucleotides align to TRBD2. The clonotype was recovered from a man aged 18 to 29 who had mild COVID-19 (a few samples of this study predate the infection). Cell type and time point are not known. The sample was PBMCs or a T cell subset sorted from them (not recorded which). In DNA form, the CDR3 reads TGTGCCAGCAGCACGAGACTAGCGGGGGAACCCACAGATACGCAGTATTTT. Its translation is CASSTRLAGEPTDTQYF.